The sequence of this T cell receptor beta chain was determined in a study of blood T cell repertoires in COVID-19. The wider study: From the United States, Italy and Spain came samples of acute and convalescent COVID-19. T cells, B-cell-depleted T cells, or PBMCs supplied cDNA or gDNA.

This clone was detected only a few times. V lost 6 bases to trimming and J lost 3 bases, with 11 bases between them. Germline CDR1 and CDR2: LNHDA and SQIVND (reference sequence). The CDR3 has 13 residues. Measured with immunoSEQ multiplex PCR; TCRdb has only the in-frame clones, and not every one. Of approximately 300,000 clones listed, 90% are singletons. The material sequenced was PBMCs or T cells enriched from blood (not recorded which). The chain joins TRBV19 to TRBJ1-2; D call uncertain. The sequence came from a man aged 55 to 70 who had recovered from COVID-19. The CDR3 here is CASRMREDYGYTF. Here the CDR3 DNA reads TGTGCCAGTAGAATGCGGGAGGACTATGGCTACACCTTC.